The 16 T cell receptor beta chains in this list originate from one sample, sequenced in a study of blood T cell repertoires in COVID-19. Using immunoSEQ multiplex PCR, the repertoire was profiled, and TCRdb retains in-frame clones only, with some absent. Of 200,000 to 250,000 clones detected, about 82% appear once; the ten largest clones hold around 6%. The source material was peripheral blood. The receptor source for this set is a woman at least 80 years old with COVID-19, enrolled during active disease.

The chain has TRBV7-2 and TRBJ1-5; no clear D. Trimming shortened V by 6 bases and J by 2 bases, and 11 bases separated the two germline ends. CDR1 is SGHTA, CDR2 FQGNSA, per germline. The CDR3 length is 14 residues. The CDR3 nucleotides read TGTGCCAGCAGTGGAGCGAGGGGCAATCAGCCCCAGCATTTT. Residues: CASSGARGNQPQHF.

This clone has just one count. The chain couples TRBV11-2 to TRBJ1-4; TRBD1 matches at 7 bases. V shed 5 bases and J 7 bases; nucleotides not matched to a gene: 16. The CDR3 spans 17 residues. Germline CDR1 SGHAT, CDR2 FQNNGV. The CDR3 DNA is TGTGCCAGCAGCCCTCAGGGGGGATTCGGTACGGGTGAAAAACTGTTTTTT. This encodes CASSPQGGFGTGEKLFF.

The chain combines TRBV30 with TRBJ2-7; TRBD1 matches 7 bases. The junction had 1 base not matched to a gene; V was cut back by 5 bases and J by 0 bases. In germline, CDR1 is GTSNPN, CDR2 SVGIG (reference sequence). This CDR3 is built from 12 residues. DNA for the CDR3: TGTGCCTGGTCAGGGGGCTCCTACGAGCAGTACTTC. Protein product: CAWSGGSYEQYF.

The V call is TRBV5-1, the J call TRBJ1-4, with 8 bases fitting TRBD1. Trimming removed 3 bases from V and 8 bases from J; junction bases left unmatched: 3. CDR1 is SGHRS, CDR2 YFSETQ, per germline. This CDR3 comprises 13 residues. The CDR3 DNA sequence: TGCGCCAGCAGCTCCGGGACAGGAGAAAAACTGTTTTTT. This sequence encodes CASSSGTGEKLFF.

In its sample, this clone was seen a few times. The chain carries TRBV11-3 and TRBJ2-1; 12 bases align to TRBD2. J lost 8 bases, V lost 0 bases, and 17 bases had no gene match. This CDR3 is built from 20 residues. Germline lookup yields CDR1 SGHNT and CDR2 YENEEA. For the CDR3, the DNA is TGTGCCAGCAGCTTAGACCTTGGCCTAGCGGGGGGGAACCCTCAATATGAGCAGTTCTTC. As protein: CASSLDLGLAGGNPQYEQFF.

This clone was seen only a few times. The J gene is TRBJ1-5, the V gene TRBV2, with D uncertain. V shed 6 bases and J shed 4 bases, with 4 bases lying between them. CDR3 length: 11 residues. CDR1 is SNHLY and CDR2 is FYNNEI in the germline V gene. The CDR3 DNA follows: TGTGCCAGCAGCTATAATCAGCCCCAGCATTTT. Encoded protein: CASSYNQPQHF. The whole variable domain, remainder taken from reference TRBV2 and TRBJ1-5, is EPEVTQTPSHQVTQMGQEVILRCVPISNHLYFYWYRQILGQKVEFLVSFYNNEISEKSEIFDDQFSVERPDGSNFTLKIRSTKLEDSAMYFCASSYNQPQHFGDGTRLSIL.

The rearrangement joins TRBV5-1 to TRBJ2-1, with 9 bases that match TRBD1. Germline CDR1 reads SGHRS; CDR2 reads YFSETQ. The CDR3 runs to 17 residues. The ends lost 4 bases at V and 7 bases at J; junction bases unmatched: 15. CDR3 bases: TGCGCCAGCAGCAGAAATCCGGGACAGGGCCCTCGGAATGAGCAGTTCTTC. Protein product: CASSRNPGQGPRNEQFF.

This chain links TRBV28 with TRBJ2-1; D not resolved. CDR3 length equals 12 residues. The germline V and J ends were trimmed by 5 bases and 4 bases, with 6 bases remaining between them. Germline CDR1 and CDR2: MDHEN and SYDVKM. DNA of the CDR3: TGTGCCAGCAGTCTACGGTACAATGAGCAGTTCTTC. This gives the protein CASSLRYNEQFF.

This clone was recorded a few times. The chain has TRBV28 and TRBJ1-5, with D unclear. Trimming left V 6 bases short and J 2 bases short, with 11 bases between. CDR3 length: 14 residues. The germline gives CDR1 MDHEN, CDR2 SYDVKM. The CDR3 DNA is TGTGCCAGCAGGGGCCCCGGGGGCAATCAGCCCCAGCATTTT. Its translation is CASRGPGGNQPQHF.

This chain connects TRBV10-3 to TRBJ2-3; TRBD2 aligns across 13 bases. The CDR3 consists of 16 residues. The germline gives CDR1 ENHRY, CDR2 SYGVKD. V shed 5 bases and J 6 bases; nucleotides not matched to a gene: 8. This CDR3 reads CAISLTSGGASDTQYF. DNA for the CDR3: TGTGCCATCAGTCTAACTAGCGGGGGGGCCTCGGATACGCAGTATTTT.

The chain couples TRBV6-5 to TRBJ2-1; 9 bases line up with TRBD1. Losses at the gene ends were 2 bases for V and 4 bases for J; bases not matched to a gene: 6. Germline assignment: CDR1 MNHEY and CDR2 SVGAGI. This CDR3 comprises 16 residues. CDR3 sequence: CASSYTGGAWYNEQFF. For the CDR3, the DNA is TGTGCCAGCAGTTACACAGGGGGCGCGTGGTACAATGAGCAGTTCTTC.

This rearrangement joins TRBV7-6 to TRBJ1-2; 7 positions agree with TRBD1. Trimming took 5 bases from V and 6 from J; bases not matched to a gene: 9. This CDR3 spans 14 amino acids. Germline CDR1 and CDR2: SGHVS and FNYEAQ. The CDR3 DNA follows: TGTGCCAGCAGCCCACCTACAGGGGTTGATGGCTACACCTTC. This translates into CASSPPTGVDGYTF. Supplemented by reference TRBV7-6 and TRBJ1-2, the full variable domain reads GAGVSQSPRYKVTKRGQDVALRCDPISGHVSLYWYRQALGQGPEFLTYFNYEAQQDKSGLPNDRFSAERPEGSISTLTIQRTEQRDSAMYRCASSPPTGVDGYTFGSGTRLTVV.

V and J are TRBV19 and TRBJ1-1, with D possibly TRBD1 on 6 matching bases. The CDR3 has 14 amino acids. V was clipped by 6 bases and J by 0 bases, with 11 bases between them. CDR1 is LNHDA, CDR2 SQIVND, per germline (reference sequence). The CDR3 DNA sequence: TGTGCCAGTAGATCGGACAGACTGAACACTGAAGCTTTCTTT. Translation gives CASRSDRLNTEAFF.

The chain employs TRBV12-5 and TRBJ1-4; tentatively, D is TRBD1 (6 bases). The CDR3 spans 16 residues. The V gene's germline CDR1 is LGHNT and CDR2 FRNRAP. V was pared by 2 bases and J by 4 bases, with 14 bases between. The CDR3 loop reads CASGLPPDSFNEKLFF. Written as DNA, the CDR3 is TGTGCTAGTGGTTTGCCCCCGGACAGTTTTAATGAAAAACTGTTTTTT. The variable domain in full, completed from reference TRBV12-5 and TRBJ1-4, reads DARVTQTPRHKVTEMGQEVTMRCQPILGHNTVFWYRQTMMQGLELLAYFRNRAPLDDSGMPKDRFSAEMPDATLATLKIQPSEPRDSAVYFCASGLPPDSFNEKLFFGSGTQLSVL.

The V call is TRBV2, the J call TRBJ1-2; 7 nucleotides match TRBD1. The CDR3 covers 12 residues. Looked up from germline, CDR1 is SNHLY and CDR2 is FYNNEI. J was trimmed by 8 bases and V by 6 bases; bases with no gene match: 6. The CDR3 loop is CASSETGLGYTF. The CDR3 bases are TGTGCCAGCAGCGAGACAGGGTTAGGCTACACCTTC.

This chain joins TRBV6-5 and TRBJ2-1; D is ambiguous. The CDR3 consists of 13 residues. Germline CDR1 reads MNHEY; CDR2 reads SVGAGI. V gave up 6 bases and J gave up 5 bases, with 11 bases separating them. The CDR3 here is CASRAATDNEQFF. The CDR3 bases are TGTGCCAGCAGGGCCGCCACCGACAATGAGCAGTTCTTC.